The sequence of this T cell receptor beta chain was determined in a study of T cell repertoires in cytomegalovirus infection. The V segment lost 6 bases and the J segment 4 bases; nucleotides outside the gene matches: 11. The CDR3 is made up of 16 amino acids. Germline CDR1 reads KGHSH; CDR2 reads LQKENI. TCRdb reanalysed the reads using MiXCR and keeps one entry per CDR3 protein. The profile shows about 740,000 distinct CDR3 sequences, roughly 36% of them singletons. Comments on this clonotype: The antigen is not known.

The TCR sequence derives from a human donor in good health (CMV status not recorded). Some clones in this sample may be carry-over from other donors' samples. This chain uses TRBV18 with TRBJ1-5; 8 bases are shared with TRBD1. Sequenced material: cultured PBMCs, taken from culture after CMV antigen stimulation. This chain's CDR3 is CASSPLAGGGNQPQHF. CDR3 coding DNA: TGTGCCAGCTCGCCGCTCGCAGGGGGCGGGAATCAGCCCCAGCATTTT. Variable domain in full (rest from reference TRBV18 and TRBJ1-5): NAGVMQNPRHLVRRRGQEARLRCSPMKGHSHVYWYRQLPEEGLKFMVYLQKENIIDESGMPKERFSAEFPKEGPSILRIQQVVRGDSAAYFCASSPLAGGGNQPQHFGDGTRLSIL.